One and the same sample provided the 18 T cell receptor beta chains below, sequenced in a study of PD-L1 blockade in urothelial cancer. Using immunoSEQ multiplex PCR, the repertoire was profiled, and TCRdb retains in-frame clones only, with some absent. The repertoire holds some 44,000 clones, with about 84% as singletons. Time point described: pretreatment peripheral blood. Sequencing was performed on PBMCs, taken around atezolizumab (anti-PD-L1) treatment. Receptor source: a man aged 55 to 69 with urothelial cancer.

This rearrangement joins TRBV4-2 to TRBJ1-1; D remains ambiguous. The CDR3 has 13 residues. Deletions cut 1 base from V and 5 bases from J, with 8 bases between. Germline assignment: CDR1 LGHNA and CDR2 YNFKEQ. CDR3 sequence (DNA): TGTGCCAGCAGCCAAGGAGTCGGTACTGAAGCTTTCTTT. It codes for CASSQGVGTEAFF.

The CDR3 coding sequence is TGTGCCAGCAGCCAAGAGGACAACGGCCCCCCCCTCCACTTT. Residues: CASSQEDNGPPLHF. V is TRBV4-2 and J is TRBJ1-6; D might be TRBD1 (5 bases). Germline V gene sequence: CDR1 LGHNA, CDR2 YNFKEQ. The CDR3 length is 14 residues. V lost 0 bases and J lost 13, with 13 bases in between.

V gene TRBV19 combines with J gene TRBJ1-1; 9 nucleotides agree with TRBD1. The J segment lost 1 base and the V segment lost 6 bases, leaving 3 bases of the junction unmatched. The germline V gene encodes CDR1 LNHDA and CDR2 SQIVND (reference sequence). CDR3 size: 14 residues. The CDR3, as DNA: TGTGCCAGTAGAGGGACAGGGAGGAACACTGAAGCTTTCTTT. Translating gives CASRGTGRNTEAFF.

The CDR3 DNA follows: TGTGCCAGTAGTGGCGGGACTATGTACAATGAGCAGTTCTTC. Translated, it gives CASSGGTMYNEQFF. The V and J genes are TRBV19 and TRBJ2-1, with 7 bases lining up with TRBD2. The CDR3 consists of 14 residues. The germline gives CDR1 LNHDA, CDR2 SQIVND (reference sequence). V lost 5 bases, J lost 4 bases, and 5 bases stayed unmatched.

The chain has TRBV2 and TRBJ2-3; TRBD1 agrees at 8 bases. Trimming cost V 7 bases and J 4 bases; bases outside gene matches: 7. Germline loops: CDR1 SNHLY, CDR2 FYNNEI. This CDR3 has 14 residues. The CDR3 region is CASIRGGQADTQYF. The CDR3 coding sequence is TGTGCCAGCATTAGAGGGGGACAGGCAGATACGCAGTATTTT.

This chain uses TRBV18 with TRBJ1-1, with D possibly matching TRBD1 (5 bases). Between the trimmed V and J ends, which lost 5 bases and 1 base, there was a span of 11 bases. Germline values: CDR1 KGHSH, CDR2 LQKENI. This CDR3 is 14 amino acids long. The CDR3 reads CASSVDSSNTEAFF. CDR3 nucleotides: TGTGCCAGCTCAGTCGACAGCTCGAACACTGAAGCTTTCTTT.

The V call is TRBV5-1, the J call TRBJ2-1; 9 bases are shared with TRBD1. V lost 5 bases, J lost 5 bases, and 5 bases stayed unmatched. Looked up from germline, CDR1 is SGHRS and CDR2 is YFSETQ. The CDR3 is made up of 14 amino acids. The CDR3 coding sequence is TGCGCCAGCAGGGGGACAGGGCCGAACAATGAGCAGTTCTTC. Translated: CASRGTGPNNEQFF.

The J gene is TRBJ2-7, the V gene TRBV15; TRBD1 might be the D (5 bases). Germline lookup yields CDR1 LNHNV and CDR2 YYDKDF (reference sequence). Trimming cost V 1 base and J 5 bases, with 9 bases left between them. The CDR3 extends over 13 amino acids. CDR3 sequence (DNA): TGTGCCACCAGCAGAGCGACAGAGAACGAGCAGTACTTC. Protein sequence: CATSRATENEQYF.

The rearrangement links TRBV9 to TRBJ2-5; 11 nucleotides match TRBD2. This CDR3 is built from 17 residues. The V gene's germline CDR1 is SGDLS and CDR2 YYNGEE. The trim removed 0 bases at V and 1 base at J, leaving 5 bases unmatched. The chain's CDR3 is CASSVGLAGSIQETQYF. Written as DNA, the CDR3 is TGTGCCAGCAGCGTAGGACTAGCGGGGTCGATCCAAGAGACCCAGTACTTC. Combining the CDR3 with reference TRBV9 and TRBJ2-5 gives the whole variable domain DSGVTQTPKHLITATGQRVTLRCSPRSGDLSVYWYQQSLDQGLQFLIQYYNGEERAKGNILERFSAQQFPDLHSELNLSSLELGDSALYFCASSVGLAGSIQETQYFGPGTRLLVL.

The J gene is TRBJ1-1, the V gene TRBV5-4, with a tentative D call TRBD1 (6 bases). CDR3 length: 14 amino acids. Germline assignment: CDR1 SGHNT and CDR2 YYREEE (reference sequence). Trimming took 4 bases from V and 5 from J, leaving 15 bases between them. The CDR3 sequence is CASSRAQGTTEAFF. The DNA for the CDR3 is TGTGCCAGCAGCCGAGCGCAGGGGACGACTGAAGCTTTCTTT.

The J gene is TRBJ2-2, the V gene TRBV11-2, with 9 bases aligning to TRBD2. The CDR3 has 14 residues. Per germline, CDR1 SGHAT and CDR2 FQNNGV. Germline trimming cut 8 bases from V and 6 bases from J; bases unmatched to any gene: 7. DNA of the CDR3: TGTGCCAGCTTTTCGGGACTAGCATCCGGGGAGCTGTTTTTT. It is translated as CASFSGLASGELFF.

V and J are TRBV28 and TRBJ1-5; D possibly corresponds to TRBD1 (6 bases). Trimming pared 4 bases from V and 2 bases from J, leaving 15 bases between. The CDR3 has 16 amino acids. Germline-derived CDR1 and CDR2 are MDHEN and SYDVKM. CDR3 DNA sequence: TGTGCCAGCAGTTATCCGGGGGGCGCGGGCAATCAGCCCCAGCATTTT. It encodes CASSYPGGAGNQPQHF.

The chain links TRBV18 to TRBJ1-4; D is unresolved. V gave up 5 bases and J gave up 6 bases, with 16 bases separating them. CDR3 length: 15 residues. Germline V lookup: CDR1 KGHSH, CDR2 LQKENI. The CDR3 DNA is TGTGCCAGCTCAACCTACCCCGGGGAACATGAAAAACTGTTTTTT. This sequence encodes CASSTYPGEHEKLFF.

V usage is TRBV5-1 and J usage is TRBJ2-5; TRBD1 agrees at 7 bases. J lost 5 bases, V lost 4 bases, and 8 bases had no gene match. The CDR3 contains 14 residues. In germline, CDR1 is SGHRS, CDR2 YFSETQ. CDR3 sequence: CASSDHRGLETQYF. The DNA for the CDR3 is TGCGCCAGCAGCGACCACAGGGGATTGGAGACCCAGTACTTC. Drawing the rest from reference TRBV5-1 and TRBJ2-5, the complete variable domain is KAGVTQTPRYLIKTRGQQVTLSCSPISGHRSVSWYQQTPGQGLQFLFEYFSETQRNKGNFPGRFSGRQFSNSRSEMNVSTLELGDSALYLCASSDHRGLETQYFGPGTRLLVL.

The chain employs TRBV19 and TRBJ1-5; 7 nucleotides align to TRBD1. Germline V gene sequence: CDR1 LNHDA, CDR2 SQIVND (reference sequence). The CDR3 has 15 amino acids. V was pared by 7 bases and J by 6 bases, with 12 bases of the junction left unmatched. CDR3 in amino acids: CASTIRGDRSQPQHF. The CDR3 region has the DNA TGTGCCAGTACCATAAGGGGGGACAGAAGTCAGCCCCAGCATTTT.

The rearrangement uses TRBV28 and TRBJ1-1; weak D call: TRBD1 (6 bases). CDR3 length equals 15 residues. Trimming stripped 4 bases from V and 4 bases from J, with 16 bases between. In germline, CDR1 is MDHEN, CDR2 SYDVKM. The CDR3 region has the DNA TGTGCCAGCAGTTCAGCTCCTACAGGGACCACTGAAGCTTTCTTT. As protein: CASSSAPTGTTEAFF.

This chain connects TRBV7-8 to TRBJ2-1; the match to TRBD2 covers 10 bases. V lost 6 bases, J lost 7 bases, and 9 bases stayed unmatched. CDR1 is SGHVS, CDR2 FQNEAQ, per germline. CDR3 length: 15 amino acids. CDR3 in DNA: TGTGCCAGCAGGCCCGGGGCTAGCGGGGGTAATGAGCAGTTCTTC. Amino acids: CASRPGASGGNEQFF.

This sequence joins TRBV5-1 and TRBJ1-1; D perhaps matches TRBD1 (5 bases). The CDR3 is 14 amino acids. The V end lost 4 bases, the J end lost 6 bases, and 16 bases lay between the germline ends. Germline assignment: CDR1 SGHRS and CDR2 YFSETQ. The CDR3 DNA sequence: TGCGCCAGCAGCCCCTTCGGGGGGGAGTCTGAAGCTTTCTTT. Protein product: CASSPFGGESEAFF.